This T cell receptor beta chain was profiled in a study of Ad26.COV2.S vaccination and SARS-CoV-2 variants. Libraries were prepared by immunoSEQ multiplex PCR; TCRdb keeps only in-frame clonotypes and omits some of them. The profile shows some 320,000 clones, 85% of them singletons. This sample's treatment: some 20 received Ad26.COV2.S at low or high dose, single or two shots; about 5 received placebo; per-sample allocation not given. On day 63 after the first injection, vaccine and placebo recipients gave samples. This CDR3 has 14 amino acids. The germline V and J ends were trimmed by 3 bases and 2 bases, with 9 bases remaining between them. Germline CDR1 is MNHEY and CDR2 is SMNVEV (reference sequence). This clone is a singleton in its sample.

This TCR was sampled from a person between 18 and 59 years old who received the Ad26.COV2.S COVID-19 vaccine or a placebo. The V and J genes are TRBV27 and TRBJ2-3; TRBD2 is a possible D gene (6 bases). The specimen was peripheral blood, collected in a trial of Ad26.COV2.S vaccine versus placebo. CDR3 sequence: CASSLGLHTDTQYF. The CDR3 DNA reads as TGTGCCAGCAGTTTGGGACTCCACACAGATACGCAGTATTTT.